One and the same sample provided the 13 T cell receptor beta chains below, sequenced in a study of blood T cell repertoires in COVID-19. Repertoires were generated with immunoSEQ multiplex PCR, while TCRdb's copy carries only in-frame clones and drops some. The sample lists approximately 240,000 clones; approximately 86% were seen once. Specimen: PBMCs or T cells enriched from blood (not recorded which). These receptors all come from a woman aged 30 to 39 with acute COVID-19.

The chain links TRBV7-2 to TRBJ2-5; 10 bases align to TRBD1. Germline trimming cut 5 bases from V and 4 bases from J; bases unmatched to any gene: 4. The CDR3 runs to 14 residues. In germline, CDR1 is SGHTA, CDR2 FQGNSA. CDR3 protein: CASSAGQGRETQYF. CDR3 coding DNA: TGTGCCAGCAGCGCGGGACAGGGGAGAGAGACCCAGTACTTC.

V usage is TRBV5-1 and J usage is TRBJ2-2; weak D call: TRBD2 (5 bases). The V end lost 5 bases, the J end lost 6 bases, and 11 bases lay between the germline ends. CDR1 and CDR2 (germline): SGHRS, YFSETQ. CDR3 length equals 13 residues. The DNA for the CDR3 is TGCGCCAGCAGAATGGACTCACCCGGGGAGCTGTTTTTT. Encoded protein: CASRMDSPGELFF. Full variable domain (rest looked up from reference TRBV5-1 and TRBJ2-2): KAGVTQTPRYLIKTRGQQVTLSCSPISGHRSVSWYQQTPGQGLQFLFEYFSETQRNKGNFPGRFSGRQFSNSRSEMNVSTLELGDSALYLCASRMDSPGELFFGEGSRLTVL.

The J gene is TRBJ2-7, the V gene TRBV6-1, with D perhaps TRBD2 (6 bases). The CDR3 extends over 17 amino acids. V was shortened by 2 bases and J by 2 bases, with 19 bases between the two germline ends. Germline CDR1 MNHNS, CDR2 SASEGT. The CDR3 sequence is CASSEWLSPPGAYEQYF. CDR3 nucleotide sequence: TGTGCCAGCAGTGAATGGCTGAGTCCCCCGGGGGCCTACGAGCAGTACTTC.

The chain uses TRBV19 and TRBJ2-3; 13 nucleotides line up with TRBD2. CDR1 and CDR2 (germline): LNHDA, SQIVND (reference sequence). V was clipped by 5 bases and J by 5 bases; unmatched bases: 4. The CDR3 covers 15 residues. The CDR3: CASSPGLAGRDTQYF. The CDR3 region has the DNA TGTGCCAGTAGTCCGGGACTAGCGGGAAGAGATACGCAGTATTTT.

With respect to this clone: At one of its ends the junction is not consistent with the germline gene, which may arise from a read error. V is TRBV7-7 and J is TRBJ2-3; D is possibly TRBD2 (7 bases). The CDR3 runs 16 residues. CDR1 and CDR2 from the germline V gene are SSHAT and FNYEAQ (reference sequence). CDR3 sequence: CASSEGGGGFPDTQYF. CDR3 DNA sequence: TGTGCTAGCAGCGAAGGGGGGGGTGGTTTCCCAGATACGCAGTATTTT.

The CDR3 is CASGFQGLSSGNTIYF. DNA of the CDR3: TGTGCTAGTGGTTTCCAGGGATTGAGCTCTGGAAACACCATATATTTT. The chain employs TRBV12-5 and TRBJ1-3, with D perhaps TRBD1 (5 bases). This CDR3 has 16 residues. Germline V gene data show CDR1 as LGHNT and CDR2 as FRNRAP. The V end was cut by 3 bases, the J end by 0 bases, with 12 bases between.

The chain couples TRBV19 to TRBJ2-1; 7 bases map to TRBD2. V lost 3 bases, J lost 2 bases, and 10 bases stayed unmatched. This CDR3 is built from 17 residues. Germline CDR1 is LNHDA and CDR2 is SQIVND (reference sequence). The CDR3 reads CASSIHGAGRPYNEQFF. CDR3 in DNA: TGTGCCAGTAGTATTCATGGAGCGGGGAGACCCTACAATGAGCAGTTCTTC.

The chain is built from TRBV4-3 and TRBJ2-2; 7 nucleotides match TRBD2. Germline CDR1 LGHNA, CDR2 YSLEER. V was pared by 3 bases and J by 2 bases, with 9 bases of the junction left unmatched. The CDR3 is made up of 17 amino acids. CDR3 sequence: CASSQGTSDPNTGELFF. As DNA, the CDR3 is TGCGCCAGCAGCCAGGGCACTAGCGATCCAAACACCGGGGAGCTGTTTTTT.

The chain links TRBV6-5 to TRBJ1-5; D possibly corresponds to TRBD1 (6 bases). The CDR3 has 14 amino acids. The germline CDR1 and CDR2 sequences are MNHEY and SVGAGI. The V and J ends lost 11 bases and 3 bases respectively, with 17 bases between them. CDR3 nucleotides: TGTGCCGCCAACCGGGACACCTTCAATCAGCCCCAGCATTTT. As protein: CAANRDTFNQPQHF.

V usage is TRBV14 and J usage is TRBJ2-1; maybe TRBD2 (5 bases). This CDR3 spans 14 amino acids. CDR1 SGHDN and CDR2 FVKESK come from the germline V gene. Trimming stripped 1 base from V and 4 bases from J, with 8 bases between. CDR3 DNA sequence: TGTGCCAGCAGCCAAGCGGGAAGGTACAATGAGCAGTTCTTC. Translated, it gives CASSQAGRYNEQFF.

The chain has TRBV2 and TRBJ1-6, with 10 positions matching TRBD1. CDR3 length equals 16 residues. Trimming cost V 2 bases and J 7 bases; bases outside gene matches: 5. Germline values: CDR1 SNHLY, CDR2 FYNNEI. The CDR3 loop is CASSEFGTGVNSPLHF. CDR3 bases: TGTGCCAGCAGTGAATTTGGGACAGGGGTAAATTCACCCCTCCACTTT.

This sequence joins TRBV2 and TRBJ2-1; 12 bases are a match to TRBD2. Germline V lookup: CDR1 SNHLY, CDR2 FYNNEI. CDR3 length: 14 amino acids. V was clipped by 8 bases and J by 7 bases; unmatched bases: 6. The CDR3 loop reads CASFLAGGPNEQFF. The CDR3 DNA reads as TGTGCCAGCTTCCTAGCGGGGGGGCCGAATGAGCAGTTCTTC.

This clone was picked up one time. The CDR3 loop is CASTPWPLNTEAFF. The CDR3 DNA is TGTGCCAGCACCCCATGGCCTTTGAACACTGAAGCTTTCTTT. This chain joins TRBV28 and TRBJ1-1; D unclear. Germline assignment: CDR1 MDHEN and CDR2 SYDVKM. Trimming removed 7 bases at V and 0 bases at J, with 12 bases between. The CDR3 sequence is 14 residues long.